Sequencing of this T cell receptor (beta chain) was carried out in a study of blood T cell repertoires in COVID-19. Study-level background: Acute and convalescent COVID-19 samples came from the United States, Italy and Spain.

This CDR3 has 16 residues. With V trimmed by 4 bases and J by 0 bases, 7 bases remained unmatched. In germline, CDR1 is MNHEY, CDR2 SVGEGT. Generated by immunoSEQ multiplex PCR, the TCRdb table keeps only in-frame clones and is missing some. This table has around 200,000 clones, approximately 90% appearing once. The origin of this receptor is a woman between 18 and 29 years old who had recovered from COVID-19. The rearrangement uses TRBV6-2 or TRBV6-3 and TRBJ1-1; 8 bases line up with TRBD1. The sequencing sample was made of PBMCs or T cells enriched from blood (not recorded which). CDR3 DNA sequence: TGTGCCAGCAGTTCCCGGACAGGGATGGTGAACACTGAAGCTTTCTTT. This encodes CASSSRTGMVNTEAFF.